This T cell receptor beta chain was sequenced in a study of cytomegalovirus exposure and HLA in healthy donors. Study-wide results and limits: In a later analysis, V- and J-gene trimming of beta chains associated with a DCLRE1C missense variant, replicated independently.

Details on this clone: The target antigen is unknown.

The germline gives CDR1 MNHEY, CDR2 SMNVEV (reference sequence). The CDR3 totals 13 residues. V gave up 5 bases and J gave up 4 bases, with 11 bases separating them. It was with 60 Vbeta and 13 Jbeta primers that the PCR ran. Data came from immunoSEQ multiplex PCR; TCRdb stores just in-frame clones and leaves some out. The sample has 150,000 or so clones; 80% to 85% are singletons. The receptor was derived from a male donor in good health and CMV-seropositive. Sample: PBMCs. V usage is TRBV27 and J usage is TRBJ1-2; TRBD1 is a possible D gene (6 bases). Here the CDR3 DNA reads TGTGCCAGCAGTGGGGGGGGCAGCTATGGCTACACCTTC. It translates to CASSGGGSYGYTF.